The source of this TCR beta chain is a study of blood T cell repertoires in COVID-19. Study information: PBMCs, B-cell-depleted T cells, or T cells provided the cDNA or gDNA that made up the material.

V shed 1 base, J shed 4 bases, and the junction held 15 bases outside the gene matches. The CDR3 is 18 amino acids. From germline, CDR1 is SGHNT and CDR2 YENEEA. This clone was seen only once. Some clones are missing from TCRdb's copy, which holds only in-frame ones; the method was immunoSEQ multiplex PCR. Of about 130,000 clones listed, about 80% are singletons. Participants were aged about 18 to 100 years from around 24 US areas. Categorization into cohorts depended on clinical history that participants reported. The rearrangement links TRBV11-3 to TRBJ1-1, with TRBD1 identical over 7 bases. The receptor was derived from a man aged 45-60 years who had recovered from COVID-19. The source material was PBMCs or T cells enriched from blood (not recorded which). The CDR3: CASSLVAPGTDTFTEAFF. In DNA, the CDR3 is TGTGCCAGCAGCTTAGTTGCTCCCGGGACAGACACTTTCACTGAAGCTTTCTTT.